The text below deals with one T cell receptor (beta chain). The antigen is undetermined. V lost 3 bases, J lost 8 bases, and 10 bases lay in between. CDR1 and CDR2 from the germline V gene are SGHAT and FQDESV (reference sequence). CDR3 length: 12 amino acids. Total RNA was extracted at no less than 5.5 micrograms per sample. With a J-beta primer mix and a sample-barcoded 5' primer, a second PCR ran about 6 to 11 cycles. The authors tagged each cDNA molecule using a template-switch adaptor with 12 random nucleotides. Every individual sample yielded 2.5 million or more paired-end reads (each containing CDR3). TCRdb ran MiXCR on the 5' RACE reads and lists one entry per CDR3 protein. The sample has roughly 800,000 distinct CDR3 sequences, 55% to 75% seen once. These data belong to a study of blood T cells in healthy people across ages. Regarding the study as a whole: A strong correlation was found between TCR beta diversity and the percentage of naive T cells.

This receptor was obtained from a young man in good health. The rearrangement uses TRBV11-1 and TRBJ1-1, with no clear D. The sequenced material came from blood. For the CDR3, the DNA is TGTGCCAGCAGCTTCGGATCGGGGGAAGCTTTCTTT. The encoded protein is CASSFGSGEAFF.